Each of the 23 T cell receptor beta chains below was sequenced from the same sample in a study of liver allograft versus peripheral blood T cells. Whole-study context: Comparative analysis was performed on T cell receptor repertoires from transplanted livers and from recipients' peripheral blood.

TCRdb recomputed calls from the reads with MiXCR, one row per CDR3 protein. The sample records approximately 10,000 distinct CDR3 sequences, under 20% being singletons. Receptors were obtained from a human patient who had a liver transplant. T cells may partly derive from the graft donor.

This clonotype is medium-sized in the sample. The V and J genes are TRBV10-3 and TRBJ1-4; maybe TRBD1 (5 bases). The CDR3 spans 13 residues. With 4 bases removed from V and 6 bases from J, the gap between germline ends came to 9 bases. Germline V CDR1 and CDR2: ENHRY, SYGVKD. The CDR3 nucleotides are TGTGCCATCAGTGGGGGGGGGGATGAAAAACTGTTTTTT. This encodes CAISGGGDEKLFF.

This clonotype was seen more than once but under ten times. The chain has TRBV6-1 and TRBJ2-5; D may be TRBD2 (5 bases). V was clipped by 2 bases and J by 5 bases, with 9 bases between them. Germline V lookup: CDR1 MNHNS, CDR2 SASEGT. CDR3 length: 13 amino acids. The chain's CDR3 is CASSESGGETQYF. The CDR3 DNA is TGTGCCAGCAGTGAAAGCGGCGGTGAGACCCAGTACTTC.

The genes are TRBV11-1 and TRBJ1-2; TRBD1 agrees at 10 bases. Trimming cost V 3 bases and J 7 bases; bases outside gene matches: 2. The CDR3 length is 13 residues. The germline CDR1 and CDR2 sequences are SGHAT and FQDESV (reference sequence). CDR3 DNA: TGTGCCAGCAGCTTCGACAGGGGGCTTGGCTACACCTTC. Amino acids: CASSFDRGLGYTF.

The chain joins TRBV2 to TRBJ1-1; tentatively, D is TRBD1 (5 bases). The V end was cut by 6 bases, the J end by 4 bases, with 9 bases between. Germline V lookup: CDR1 SNHLY, CDR2 FYNNEI. The CDR3 has 12 amino acids. The CDR3 region is CASRGDSTEAFF. DNA for the CDR3: TGTGCCAGCAGGGGGGATTCCACTGAAGCTTTCTTT.

This clonotype was seen a single time. A much bigger clone sits one base away, suggesting this may be a read error. The chain joins TRBV18 to TRBJ2-5; 9 positions agree with TRBD2. The V gene end was trimmed by 2 bases and the J gene end by 7 bases; junction bases not matched to a gene: 5. The V gene's germline CDR1 is KGHSH and CDR2 LQKENI. This CDR3 contains 14 residues. This CDR3 is CASSPAGGPGTQYF. The CDR3 DNA sequence: TGTGCCAGCTCACCAGCGGGGGGGCCGGGGACCCAGTACTTC.

This clonotype occurred a few times. V is TRBV6-2 or TRBV6-3 and J is TRBJ1-5, with 8 nucleotides matching TRBD1. The germline V gene encodes CDR1 MNHEY and CDR2 SVGEGT. The CDR3 consists of 15 residues. The V gene end was trimmed by 4 bases and the J gene end by 7 bases; junction bases not matched to a gene: 9. The CDR3 loop is CASSFGQGWNQPQHF. CDR3 bases: TGTGCCAGCAGTTTCGGACAGGGATGGAACCAGCCCCAGCATTTT.

The chain links TRBV30 to TRBJ1-1; D remains ambiguous. The CDR3 runs to 12 residues. V was trimmed by 3 bases and J by 1 base, leaving 6 bases between them. CDR1 GTSNPN and CDR2 SVGIG come from the germline V gene (reference sequence). The DNA for the CDR3 is TGTGCCTGGAGCGCCCCGAACACTGAAGCTTTCTTT. This gives the protein CAWSAPNTEAFF. Supplemented by reference TRBV30 and TRBJ1-1, the full variable domain reads SQTIHQWPATLVQPVGSPLSLECTVEGTSNPNLYWYRQAAGRGLQLLFYSVGIGQISSEVPQNLSASRPQDRQFILSSKKLLLSDSGFYLCAWSAPNTEAFFGQGTRLTVV.

This rearrangement joins TRBV20-1 to TRBJ2-7, with 9 positions matching TRBD1. CDR3 size: 15 residues. V shed 3 bases, J shed 5 bases, and the junction held 11 bases outside the gene matches. Germline values: CDR1 DFQATT, CDR2 SNEGSKA (reference sequence). DNA for the CDR3: TGCAGTGCTAGGACCCCGGGACAGGGCGCCCACGAGCAGTACTTC. The encoded protein is CSARTPGQGAHEQYF.

Judged by abundance, this clonotype is medium-sized (0.01 to 0.1%). The chain links TRBV27 to TRBJ1-1; TRBD1 matches 7 bases. The CDR3 covers 14 residues. Germline trimming cut 8 bases from V and 3 bases from J; bases unmatched to any gene: 9. CDR1 is MNHEY and CDR2 is SMNVEV in the germline V gene (reference sequence). The DNA of the CDR3 is TGTGCCAGCGGACCCAGGGGGATTGACACTGAAGCTTTCTTT. It yields the protein CASGPRGIDTEAFF.

By share of the sample, this clonotype is medium-sized (0.01 to 0.1%). The chain joins TRBV18 to TRBJ1-6, with TRBD1 matching over 12 bases. This CDR3 region has 16 residues. V was pared by 1 base and J by 7 bases, with 2 bases of the junction left unmatched. The germline V gene encodes CDR1 KGHSH and CDR2 LQKENI. The CDR3 bases are TGTGCCAGCTCACCACGGGACAGGGGGCTCAATTCACCCCTCCACTTT. Amino acid sequence: CASSPRDRGLNSPLHF.

To note about this clonotype: This could be a read error, since a much larger clone is one nucleotide away. The gene calls are TRBV5-6 and TRBJ2-7, with D perhaps matching TRBD1 (6 bases). The length of the CDR3 is 14 residues. CDR1 is SGHDT, CDR2 YYEEEE, per germline. CDR3 region: CASSVQGNSYDQYF. The CDR3 DNA is TGTGCCAGCAGCGTCCAGGGGAACTCCTACGATCAGTACTTC. The complete variable domain, with remaining parts taken from reference TRBV5-6 and TRBJ2-7, reads DAGVTQSPTHLIKTRGQQVTLRCSPKSGHDTVSWYQQALGQGPQFIFQYYEEEERQRGNFPDRFSGHQFPNYSSELNVNALLLGDSALYLCASSVQGNSYDQYFGPGTRLTVT.

This clonotype is medium-sized within its sample. J is TRBJ1-2 and V is TRBV29-1, with 9 bases aligning to TRBD1. The germline CDR1 and CDR2 sequences are SQVTM and ANQGSEA. This CDR3 spans 13 amino acids. The ends lost 8 bases at V and 5 bases at J; junction bases unmatched: 9. Written as DNA, the CDR3 is TGCAGCTTTTTACAGGACAGGGGATATGGCTACACCTTC. This codes for CSFLQDRGYGYTF.

CDR3 in amino acids: CASSLAAGNSPLHF. Written as DNA, the CDR3 is TGCGCCAGCAGCTTGGCGGCAGGGAATTCACCCCTCCACTTT. V and J are TRBV5-1 and TRBJ1-6, with a weak D call TRBD1 (5 bases). The germline V gene encodes CDR1 SGHRS and CDR2 YFSETQ. V gave up 0 bases and J gave up 7 bases, with 8 bases separating them. The CDR3 has 14 amino acids.

The table lists this clonotype with a few counts. J is TRBJ2-1 and V is TRBV9, with 7 bases identical to TRBD1. The CDR3 is made up of 11 amino acids. With 6 bases clipped from V and 7 bases from J, the junction kept 1 base outside the gene matches. Germline values: CDR1 SGDLS, CDR2 YYNGEE. The CDR3 region is CASTRGNEQFF. In DNA form, the CDR3 reads TGTGCCAGCACCAGGGGGAATGAGCAGTTCTTC.

This chain connects TRBV14 to TRBJ1-2, with unresolved D. The CDR3 contains 13 residues. V lost 5 bases to trimming and J lost 8 bases, with 15 bases between them. From germline, CDR1 is SGHDN and CDR2 FVKESK. CDR3 coding DNA: TGTGCCAGCAGCGTAGGGTACATTACGGGCTACACCTTC. Protein sequence: CASSVGYITGYTF.

Ten or more counts support this clonotype. The chain is built from TRBV7-2 and TRBJ1-2; 9 nucleotides align to TRBD1. V shed 5 bases, J shed 12 bases, and the junction held 19 bases outside the gene matches. The CDR3 runs to 16 residues. Germline CDR1 reads SGHTA; CDR2 reads FQGNSA. Written as DNA, the CDR3 is TGTGCCAGCAGCCCTATGCGTCGACAGGGGGAAATTGTAGACACCTTC. It is translated as CASSPMRRQGEIVDTF.

This clonotype is medium-sized (0.01 to 0.1%) by share. The chain carries TRBV7-2 and TRBJ1-2, with 7 bases fitting TRBD1. The CDR3 sequence is 14 residues long. Germline V gene data show CDR1 as SGHTA and CDR2 as FQGNSA. The V and J ends lost 5 bases and 6 bases, in that order; junction bases with no gene match: 9. Written as DNA, the CDR3 is TGTGCCAGCAGCCTTCAGACAGGGAGGGATGGCTACACCTTC. Protein: CASSLQTGRDGYTF. The complete variable domain, with remaining parts taken from reference TRBV7-2 and TRBJ1-2, reads GAGVSQSPSNKVTEKGKDVELRCDPISGHTALYWYRQSLGQGLEFLIYFQGNSAPDKSGLPSDRFSAERTGGSVSTLTIQRTQQEDSAVYLCASSLQTGRDGYTFGSGTRLTVV.

This clonotype was observed a handful of times. This chain links TRBV20-1 with TRBJ1-1, with 9 bases identical to TRBD1. Unmatched junction bases numbered 5, after V lost 0 bases and J lost 3 bases. Germline CDR1 is DFQATT and CDR2 is SNEGSKA (reference sequence). The CDR3 loop spans 15 amino acids. The DNA for the CDR3 is TGCAGTGCTAGAGACCCTAGACAGGGGGACACTGAAGCTTTCTTT. Its protein is CSARDPRQGDTEAFF.

This clonotype was counted at least ten times. The chain joins TRBV5-4 to TRBJ2-7, with D maybe TRBD2 (5 bases). Trimming removed 2 bases from V and 3 bases from J, with 9 bases in between. Looked up from germline, CDR1 is SGHNT and CDR2 is YYREEE (reference sequence). The CDR3 runs to 13 residues. DNA for the CDR3: TGTGCCAGCAGCTTCGGGGATTTCTACGAGCAGTACTTC. This codes for CASSFGDFYEQYF.

The rearrangement links TRBV20-1 to TRBJ1-1; possible D gene TRBD1, 5 bases. V dropped 3 bases and J dropped 1 base, with 12 bases sitting between them. CDR1 is DFQATT, CDR2 SNEGSKA, per germline (reference sequence). This CDR3 region has 14 residues. The CDR3 region has the DNA TGCAGTGCTAGTGCGGGGGGGGGGAACACTGAAGCTTTCTTT. As protein: CSASAGGGNTEAFF.

About this clonotype itself: Given a much more abundant clone one base away, this may be a read error. The chain carries TRBV6-5 and TRBJ2-1; D remains ambiguous. Per the germline V gene, CDR1 is MNHEY and CDR2 is SVGAGI. Deletions cut 2 bases from V and 6 bases from J, with 11 bases between. CDR3 length: 14 residues. The CDR3 coding sequence is TGTGCCAGCAGTTACGCCCTCACTATCAATGAGCAGTTCTTC. As protein: CASSYALTINEQFF.

The chain is built from TRBV14 and TRBJ1-2, with D hard to call. Per germline, CDR1 SGHDN and CDR2 FVKESK. The CDR3 extends over 13 amino acids. Trimming cost V 0 bases and J 4 bases, with 6 bases left between them. Here the CDR3 DNA reads TGTGCCAGCAGCCAAGATGGCGTCTATGGCTACACCTTC. This translates into CASSQDGVYGYTF. Supplemented by reference TRBV14 and TRBJ1-2, the full variable domain reads EAGVTQFPSHSVIEKGQTVTLRCDPISGHDNLYWYRRVMGKEIKFLLHFVKESKQDESGMPNNRFLAERTGGTYSTLKVQPAELEDSGVYFCASSQDGVYGYTFGSGTRLTVV.

This clonotype is labeled medium-sized. The V and J genes are TRBV18 and TRBJ1-1; D is undetermined. Trimming pared 3 bases from V and 1 base from J, leaving 9 bases between. The germline gives CDR1 KGHSH, CDR2 LQKENI. The CDR3 length is 14 residues. CDR3 sequence: CASSPFKPNTEAFF. Written as DNA, the CDR3 is TGTGCCAGCTCACCTTTTAAGCCGAACACTGAAGCTTTCTTT.